One and the same sample provided the 32 T cell receptor beta chains below, sequenced in a study of blood T cell repertoires in COVID-19. Libraries were prepared by immunoSEQ multiplex PCR; TCRdb keeps only in-frame clonotypes and omits some of them. The table lists 170,000 or so clones, 80% to 90% of them singletons. The material sequenced was peripheral blood. The origin of the receptors is a woman between 18 and 29 years old who had recovered from COVID-19.

The V and J genes are TRBV5-1 and TRBJ1-1; D perhaps matches TRBD1 (5 bases). The germline V gene encodes CDR1 SGHRS and CDR2 YFSETQ. V was clipped by 1 base and J by 3 bases, with 7 bases between them. CDR3 size: 13 residues. CDR3 bases: TGCGCCAGCAGCTTGCAGGGTTACACTGAAGCTTTCTTT. Its protein is CASSLQGYTEAFF.

The chain has TRBV9 and TRBJ1-4, with a weak D call TRBD1 (5 bases). Germline V CDR1 and CDR2: SGDLS, YYNGEE. This CDR3 contains 13 residues. The V and J ends lost 7 bases and 3 bases respectively, with 10 bases between them. Written as DNA, the CDR3 is TGTGCCAGCTCCACAGGACCTAATGAAAAACTGTTTTTT. Protein product: CASSTGPNEKLFF.

This chain connects TRBV19 to TRBJ1-1; 7 nucleotides match TRBD1. Trimming took 5 bases from V and 9 from J; bases not matched to a gene: 12. The germline V gene encodes CDR1 LNHDA and CDR2 SQIVND (reference sequence). The length of the CDR3 is 14 residues. CDR3 protein: CASSFSPGTEKAFF. In DNA, the CDR3 is TGTGCCAGTAGTTTTTCCCCCGGGACAGAAAAAGCTTTCTTT.

The rearrangement joins TRBV3-1 (or the pseudogene TRBV3-2) to TRBJ2-3; tentative D call: TRBD1 (6 bases). Germline CDR1 and CDR2: LGHDT and YNNKEL (reference sequence). This CDR3 has 17 amino acids. Trimming pared 2 bases from V and 1 base from J, leaving 16 bases between. The CDR3 bases are TGTGCCAGCAGCCAACCCGAGGGGGTGGGAGGCACAGATACGCAGTATTTT. Amino acid sequence: CASSQPEGVGGTDTQYF.

This rearrangement joins TRBV27 to TRBJ2-1, with 12 bases identical to TRBD2. The CDR3 contains 15 residues. Looked up from germline, CDR1 is MNHEY and CDR2 is SMNVEV (reference sequence). Losses at the gene ends were 6 bases for V and 10 bases for J; bases not matched to a gene: 10. Here the CDR3 DNA reads TGTGCCAGCAGCCCACGACTAGCGGGAGTCCGCGAGCAGTTCTTC. This codes for CASSPRLAGVREQFF.

The chain has TRBV5-6 and TRBJ2-2, with D tentatively TRBD1 (5 bases). The CDR3 is 15 residues long. Deletions cut 1 base from V and 3 bases from J, with 10 bases between. Germline-derived CDR1 and CDR2 are SGHDT and YYEEEE. CDR3 amino acids: CASSLQGTDTGELFF. The DNA for the CDR3 is TGTGCCAGCAGCTTGCAGGGTACCGACACCGGGGAGCTGTTTTTT. The whole variable domain, filled in from reference TRBV5-6 and TRBJ2-2, reads DAGVTQSPTHLIKTRGQQVTLRCSPKSGHDTVSWYQQALGQGPQFIFQYYEEEERQRGNFPDRFSGHQFPNYSSELNVNALLLGDSALYLCASSLQGTDTGELFFGEGSRLTVL.

The gene calls are TRBV7-2 and TRBJ2-3; 12 nucleotides match TRBD2. Germline values: CDR1 SGHTA, CDR2 FQGNSA. This CDR3 is built from 12 residues. Trimming cost V 5 bases and J 11 bases; bases outside gene matches: 2. The CDR3 nucleotides read TGTGCCAGCAGCGCGACTAGCGGGGGGCAGTATTTT. Translated, it gives CASSATSGGQYF. The full variable domain, in which reference TRBV7-2 and TRBJ2-3 provide the parts outside the CDR3, is GAGVSQSPSNKVTEKGKDVELRCDPISGHTALYWYRQSLGQGLEFLIYFQGNSAPDKSGLPSDRFSAERTGGSVSTLTIQRTQQEDSAVYLCASSATSGGQYFGPGTRLTVL.

The CDR3 loop reads CASSLTFAGLGYGYTF. In DNA form, the CDR3 reads TGTGCCAGCAGTTTAACATTCGCAGGGTTAGGCTATGGCTACACCTTC. The V gene is TRBV27, the J gene TRBJ1-2; TRBD1 might be the D (5 bases). The CDR3 runs to 16 residues. Per germline, CDR1 MNHEY and CDR2 SMNVEV (reference sequence). Trimming removed 2 bases from V and 4 bases from J, with 17 bases in between.

The V gene is TRBV7-8, the J gene TRBJ2-7, with 7 nucleotides matching TRBD1. Germline values: CDR1 SGHVS, CDR2 FQNEAQ. J was trimmed by 5 bases and V by 6 bases; bases with no gene match: 4. This CDR3 is 12 amino acids long. The CDR3, as DNA: TGTGCCAGCAGTTACGACAGGGACGAGCAGTACTTC. Amino acids: CASSYDRDEQYF.

The CDR3 region has the DNA TGTGCCAGCAGCTTCGGGGGATCTGGAAACACCATATATTTT. It is translated as CASSFGGSGNTIYF. The V call is TRBV5-5, the J call TRBJ1-3; a weak D match, TRBD1 (5 bases). CDR1 and CDR2 (germline): SGHKS, YYEKEE (reference sequence). This CDR3 comprises 14 residues. V lost 2 bases to trimming and J lost 1 base, with 7 bases between them.

This clone was counted a few times. This chain connects TRBV3-1 (or the pseudogene TRBV3-2) to TRBJ1-6, with 7 nucleotides matching TRBD1. There are 16 residues in the CDR3. Germline CDR1 and CDR2: LGHDT and YNNKEL (reference sequence). V shed 6 bases, J shed 10 bases, and the junction held 15 bases outside the gene matches. The CDR3, as DNA: TGTGCCAGCAGTTCGACCTCCGGAGGGGGCGGCTCACCCCTCCACTTT. Amino acid sequence: CASSSTSGGGGSPLHF.

The rearrangement joins TRBV9 to TRBJ1-1, with a possible D match to TRBD1 (5 bases). V lost 0 bases, J lost 0 bases, and 9 bases lay in between. There are 15 residues in the CDR3. CDR1 is SGDLS and CDR2 is YYNGEE in the germline V gene. The CDR3 DNA reads TGTGCCAGCAGCGTAGGGAAGGGGATGAACACTGAAGCTTTCTTT. Translation gives CASSVGKGMNTEAFF.

The rearrangement joins TRBV27 to TRBJ2-3; 12 nucleotides line up with TRBD1. Trimming at V came to 6 bases and at J to 4 bases, leaving 5 bases not matched to a gene. Germline V gene data show CDR1 as MNHEY and CDR2 as SMNVEV (reference sequence). The CDR3 runs 15 residues. In DNA form, the CDR3 reads TGTGCCAGCAGCACCTGGGACAGGGGGCCAGATACGCAGTATTTT. Its translation is CASSTWDRGPDTQYF.

V usage is TRBV4-3 and J usage is TRBJ1-1, with 7 bases matching TRBD1. The CDR3 is 14 residues long. The germline CDR1 and CDR2 sequences are LGHNA and YSLEER. V lost 1 base, J lost 7 bases, and 6 bases stayed unmatched. The CDR3 reads CASSQARGQGEAFF. CDR3 nucleotides: TGCGCCAGCAGCCAAGCTAGGGGGCAAGGTGAAGCTTTCTTT.

This rearrangement joins TRBV6-9 to TRBJ2-1; D might be TRBD2 (5 bases). With 10 bases removed from V and 3 bases from J, the gap between germline ends came to 16 bases. The CDR3 is 14 residues long. Germline V gene data show CDR1 as MNHGY and CDR2 as SVAAGI. This chain's CDR3 is CANLVGGLYNEQFF. The CDR3 bases are TGTGCCAACCTAGTCGGCGGGCTCTACAATGAGCAGTTCTTC.

The chain uses TRBV12-5 and TRBJ1-5; D gene unclear. V was shortened by 0 bases and J by 6 bases, with 9 bases between the two germline ends. The germline CDR1 and CDR2 sequences are LGHNT and FRNRAP. The CDR3 length is 14 residues. Written as DNA, the CDR3 is TGTGCTAGTGGTTTGGTAAAGCCCCGTCAGCCCCAGCATTTT. Translating it yields CASGLVKPRQPQHF. Drawing the rest from reference TRBV12-5 and TRBJ1-5, the complete variable domain is DARVTQTPRHKVTEMGQEVTMRCQPILGHNTVFWYRQTMMQGLELLAYFRNRAPLDDSGMPKDRFSAEMPDATLATLKIQPSEPRDSAVYFCASGLVKPRQPQHFGDGTRLSIL.

V is TRBV29-1 and J is TRBJ1-2, with no clear D. The CDR3 totals 15 residues. V dropped 0 bases and J dropped 4 bases, with 15 bases sitting between them. Germline V CDR1 and CDR2: SQVTM, ANQGSEA. The CDR3 reads CSVEDDRSRFYGYTF. As DNA, the CDR3 is TGCAGCGTTGAAGACGATCGGAGCAGATTCTATGGCTACACCTTC. The whole variable domain, remainder taken from reference TRBV29-1 and TRBJ1-2, is SAVISQKPSRDICQRGTSLTIQCQVDSQVTMMFWYRQQPGQSLTLIATANQGSEATYESGFVIDKFPISRPNLTFSTLTVSNMSPEDSSIYLCSVEDDRSRFYGYTFGSGTRLTVV.

This clone was detected a few times. The V call is TRBV6-2 or TRBV6-3, the J call TRBJ2-3, with 10 positions matching TRBD2. CDR3 length: 19 residues. Germline CDR1 MNHEY, CDR2 SVGEGT. The V segment lost 4 bases and the J segment 0 bases; nucleotides outside the gene matches: 13. For the CDR3, the DNA is TGTGCCAGCAGTTCTAGGAGACTAGCGGGTGGGTCTAGCACAGATACGCAGTATTTT. It codes for CASSSRRLAGGSSTDTQYF.

The V and J genes are TRBV9 and TRBJ1-2; a weak D match, TRBD1 (5 bases). The CDR3 has 15 amino acids. V lost 0 bases, J lost 4 bases, and 13 bases lay in between. From germline, CDR1 is SGDLS and CDR2 YYNGEE. CDR3 sequence reads: CASSVADSIAYGYTF. The CDR3 DNA is TGTGCCAGCAGCGTAGCTGACAGCATCGCCTATGGCTACACCTTC.

The chain joins TRBV6-2 or TRBV6-3 to TRBJ2-7; 11 bases align to TRBD1. The ends lost 6 bases at V and 4 bases at J; junction bases unmatched: 5. The CDR3 loop spans 14 amino acids. In germline, CDR1 is MNHEY, CDR2 SVGEGT. In DNA form, the CDR3 reads TGTGCCAGCAGCCGGACAGGGGGCGCTTACGAGCAGTACTTC. The encoded protein is CASSRTGGAYEQYF.

The CDR3 region is CASSPRDMNTEAFF. The CDR3 region has the DNA TGTGCCAGTAGCCCCAGGGATATGAACACTGAAGCTTTCTTT. The chain employs TRBV19 and TRBJ1-1, with D perhaps TRBD1 (5 bases). CDR3 length: 14 amino acids. Trimming took off 6 bases at V and 0 bases at J, with 11 bases between the two ends. Germline CDR1 reads LNHDA; CDR2 reads SQIVND (reference sequence).

The genes are TRBV4-3 and TRBJ2-1, with D perhaps TRBD1 (6 bases). From germline, CDR1 is LGHNA and CDR2 YSLEER. V shed 4 bases and J shed 0 bases, with 10 bases lying between them. CDR3 size: 15 residues. CDR3: CASSPVRGSYNEQFF. The CDR3 region has the DNA TGCGCCAGCAGCCCTGTCAGGGGCTCCTACAATGAGCAGTTCTTC.

The chain carries TRBV19 and TRBJ1-1; tentatively, D is TRBD1 (5 bases). The germline V and J ends were trimmed by 6 bases and 1 base, with 18 bases remaining between them. This CDR3 region has 16 residues. Germline CDR1 reads LNHDA; CDR2 reads SQIVND (reference sequence). The CDR3 DNA reads as TGTGCCAGTAGCCAACGGAGCGGGACCGGGAACACTGAAGCTTTCTTT. This sequence encodes CASSQRSGTGNTEAFF.

This chain uses TRBV7-2 with TRBJ1-5, with 7 bases matching TRBD1. This CDR3 has 13 amino acids. Looked up from germline, CDR1 is SGHTA and CDR2 is FQGNSA. J lost 5 bases, V lost 5 bases, and 3 bases had no gene match. The CDR3 reads CASSTDRDQPQHF. CDR3 nucleotide sequence: TGTGCCAGCAGCACCGACAGGGATCAGCCCCAGCATTTT.

The chain combines TRBV4-3 with TRBJ2-1; 9 bases fit TRBD2. V trimming: 1 base; J trimming: 12 bases; junction bases outside the gene matches: 19. This CDR3 spans 18 amino acids. CDR1 LGHNA and CDR2 YSLEER come from the germline V gene. The chain's CDR3 is CASSQVAGPGLALQAQFF. CDR3 DNA sequence: TGCGCCAGCAGCCAAGTGGCGGGCCCGGGACTAGCTCTTCAGGCGCAGTTCTTC.

The chain links TRBV24-1 to TRBJ1-2; maybe TRBD1 (6 bases). The CDR3 is made up of 14 amino acids. Germline V gives CDR1 KGHDR, CDR2 SFDVKD. V shed 4 bases and J shed 3 bases, with 11 bases lying between them. CDR3: CATSDRDRHYGYTF. CDR3 nucleotides: TGTGCCACCAGTGACCGTGACAGGCACTATGGCTACACCTTC.

This chain uses TRBV19 with TRBJ1-5, with a weak D call TRBD1 (5 bases). CDR3 length equals 14 residues. The germline CDR1 and CDR2 sequences are LNHDA and SQIVND (reference sequence). The ends were cut back, 2 bases at V and 6 bases at J, with 11 bases in the middle. CDR3 in DNA: TGTGCCAGTAGTATACCTGTGGGGGGTCAGCCCCAGCATTTT. Its protein product is CASSIPVGGQPQHF.

Only a few counts were recorded for this clone. The chain carries TRBV3-1 (or the pseudogene TRBV3-2) and TRBJ2-1, with a tentative D call TRBD1 (6 bases). The germline gives CDR1 LGHDT, CDR2 YNNKEL (reference sequence). V was clipped by 4 bases and J by 2 bases, with 12 bases between them. This CDR3 region has 15 residues. CDR3 amino acids: CASSPSWGPYNEQFF. The CDR3 DNA is TGTGCCAGCAGCCCCTCGTGGGGGCCCTACAATGAGCAGTTCTTC.

This sequence joins TRBV6-5 and TRBJ1-2; unclear D gene. The length of the CDR3 is 13 residues. Looked up from germline, CDR1 is MNHEY and CDR2 is SVGAGI. Trimming pared 0 bases from V and 8 bases from J, leaving 10 bases between. CDR3 bases: TGTGCCAGCAGTTACTCCCGGTTGGGCGGCTACACCTTC. Encoded protein: CASSYSRLGGYTF.

This clone showed up just a few times. The chain couples TRBV3-1 (or the pseudogene TRBV3-2) to TRBJ1-3; D call uncertain. The ends were cut back, 3 bases at V and 4 bases at J, with 10 bases in the middle. The CDR3 consists of 14 residues. From germline, CDR1 is LGHDT and CDR2 YNNKEL (reference sequence). CDR3 residues: CASSQGGLGNTIYF. DNA of the CDR3: TGTGCCAGCAGCCAGGGAGGGTTAGGAAACACCATATATTTT.

The chain has TRBV24-1 and TRBJ2-1; D is possibly TRBD1 (7 bases). In germline, CDR1 is KGHDR, CDR2 SFDVKD. V was pared by 3 bases and J by 4 bases, with 15 bases between. The CDR3 totals 16 residues. The CDR3, as DNA: TGTGCCACCAGTGATCATACAGGGGACTTTTACAATGAGCAGTTCTTC. Its protein product is CATSDHTGDFYNEQFF.

CDR3 sequence (DNA): TGTGCCAGCAGCTTAGGACTCGGACAGGGACAAGAGACCCAGTACTTC. Translated: CASSLGLGQGQETQYF. The gene calls are TRBV7-9 and TRBJ2-5; 8 nucleotides line up with TRBD1. The CDR3 covers 16 residues. CDR1 and CDR2 (germline): SEHNR, FQNEAQ (reference sequence). Unmatched junction bases numbered 6, after V lost 1 base and J lost 2 bases.